This T cell receptor (beta chain) was captured by sequencing in a study of a mutant IDH1 vaccine in newly diagnosed glioma. Across the study: The treated population exhibited a male proportion of roughly 60%, a female proportion of around 38%, and a mean age of roughly 39 years. The therapy given earlier, which was standard therapy, consisted of radiotherapy, temozolomide, or both, and most of the patients received both.

Described time point: baseline, week 1 (first vaccination visit). The treatment was: pre-vaccination baseline after standard-of-care therapy. Donors' newly diagnosed IDH1-mutant WHO grade 3 or 4 astrocytomas lacked nuclear ATRX. The assay was immunoSEQ multiplex PCR, and TCRdb's table has in-frame clones only and misses some. The repertoire holds tens of thousands of clones, with 78% as singletons. The CDR3 length is 16 residues. Germline V gene sequence: CDR1 LNHNV, CDR2 YYDKDF (reference sequence). After removal of 0 bases from V and 2 bases from J, the junction contained 6 bases not matched to a gene.

The origin of this receptor is a man aged 40-49 years with glioma. Some clones in this sample may be carry-over from other donors' samples. J is TRBJ2-7 and V is TRBV15, with TRBD1 matching over 8 bases. The source material was PBMCs, sampled from a glioma patient treated with radiotherapy, temozolomide or both. The CDR3 spells CATSRDLDRVAYEQYF. The DNA for the CDR3 is TGTGCCACCAGCAGAGATTTGGACAGGGTAGCCTACGAGCAGTACTTC.